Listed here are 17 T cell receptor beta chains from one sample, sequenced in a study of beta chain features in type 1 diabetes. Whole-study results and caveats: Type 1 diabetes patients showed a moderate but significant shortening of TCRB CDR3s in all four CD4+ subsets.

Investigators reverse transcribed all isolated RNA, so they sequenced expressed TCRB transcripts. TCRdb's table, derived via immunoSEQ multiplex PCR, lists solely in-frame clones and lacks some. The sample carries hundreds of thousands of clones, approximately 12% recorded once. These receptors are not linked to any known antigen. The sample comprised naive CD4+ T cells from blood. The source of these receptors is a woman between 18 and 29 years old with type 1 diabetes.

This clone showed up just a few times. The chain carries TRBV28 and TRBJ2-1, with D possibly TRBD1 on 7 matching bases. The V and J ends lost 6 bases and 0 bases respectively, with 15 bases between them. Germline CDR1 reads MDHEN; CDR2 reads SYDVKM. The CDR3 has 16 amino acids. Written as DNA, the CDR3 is TGTGCCAGCAGGGCGGAGGGGGCAAACTCCTACAATGAGCAGTTCTTC. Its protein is CASRAEGANSYNEQFF.

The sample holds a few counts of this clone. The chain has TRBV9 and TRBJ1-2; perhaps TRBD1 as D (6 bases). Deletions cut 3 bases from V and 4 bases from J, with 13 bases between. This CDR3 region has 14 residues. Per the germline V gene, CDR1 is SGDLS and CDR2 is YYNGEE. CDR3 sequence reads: CASSEDGQTYGYTF. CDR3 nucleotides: TGTGCCAGCAGCGAGGATGGACAGACCTATGGCTACACCTTC.

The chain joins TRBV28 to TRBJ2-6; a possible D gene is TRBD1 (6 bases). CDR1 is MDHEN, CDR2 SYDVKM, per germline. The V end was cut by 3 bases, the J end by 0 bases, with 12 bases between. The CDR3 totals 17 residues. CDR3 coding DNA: TGTGCCAGCAGTTTCGTACAGGGCGACTCTGGGGCCAACGTCCTGACTTTC. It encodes CASSFVQGDSGANVLTF.

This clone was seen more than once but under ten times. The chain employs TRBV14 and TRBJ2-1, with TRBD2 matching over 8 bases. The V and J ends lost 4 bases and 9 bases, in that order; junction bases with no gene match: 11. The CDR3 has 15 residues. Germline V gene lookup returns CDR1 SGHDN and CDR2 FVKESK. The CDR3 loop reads CASSRPGTRYGEQFF. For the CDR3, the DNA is TGTGCCAGCAGCCGACCCGGGACTAGGTACGGTGAGCAGTTCTTC. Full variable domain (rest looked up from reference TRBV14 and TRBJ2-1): EAGVTQFPSHSVIEKGQTVTLRCDPISGHDNLYWYRRVMGKEIKFLLHFVKESKQDESGMPNNRFLAERTGGTYSTLKVQPAELEDSGVYFCASSRPGTRYGEQFFGPGTRLTVL.

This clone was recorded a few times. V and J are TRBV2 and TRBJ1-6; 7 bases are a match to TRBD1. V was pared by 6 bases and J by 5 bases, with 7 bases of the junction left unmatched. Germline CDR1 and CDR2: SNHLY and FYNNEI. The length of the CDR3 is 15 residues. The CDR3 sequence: CASRGRDSNNSPLHF. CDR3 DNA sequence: TGTGCCAGCAGGGGCCGGGACAGTAATAATTCACCCCTCCACTTT.

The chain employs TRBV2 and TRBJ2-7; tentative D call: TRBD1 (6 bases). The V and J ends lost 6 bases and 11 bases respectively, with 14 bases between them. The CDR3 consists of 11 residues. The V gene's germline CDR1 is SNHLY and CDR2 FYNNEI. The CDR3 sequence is CASSLRDMEYF. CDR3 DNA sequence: TGTGCCAGCAGCCTCCGGGACATGGAGTACTTC.

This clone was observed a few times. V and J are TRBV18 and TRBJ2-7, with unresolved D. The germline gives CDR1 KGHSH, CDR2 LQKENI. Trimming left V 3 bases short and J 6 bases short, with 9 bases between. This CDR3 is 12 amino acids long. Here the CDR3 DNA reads TGTGCCAGCTCACCTTCGGAGCGCGAGCAGTACTTC. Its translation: CASSPSEREQYF. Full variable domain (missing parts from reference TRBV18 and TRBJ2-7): NAGVMQNPRHLVRRRGQEARLRCSPMKGHSHVYWYRQLPEEGLKFMVYLQKENIIDESGMPKERFSAEFPKEGPSILRIQQVVRGDSAAYFCASSPSEREQYFGPGTRLTVT.

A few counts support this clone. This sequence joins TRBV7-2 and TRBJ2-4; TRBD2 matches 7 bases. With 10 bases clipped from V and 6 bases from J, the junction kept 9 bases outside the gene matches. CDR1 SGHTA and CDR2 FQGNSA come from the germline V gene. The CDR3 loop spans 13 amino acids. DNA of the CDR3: TGTGCCATCCGCAAGCGGGGCTCAAACATTCAGTACTTC. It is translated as CAIRKRGSNIQYF.

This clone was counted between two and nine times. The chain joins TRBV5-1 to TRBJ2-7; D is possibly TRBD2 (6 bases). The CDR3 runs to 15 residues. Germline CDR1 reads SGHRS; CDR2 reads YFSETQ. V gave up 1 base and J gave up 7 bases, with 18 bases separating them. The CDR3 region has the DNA TGCGCCAGCAGCTTGAACCCCGGGGGAACGGGGGAGCAGTACTTC. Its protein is CASSLNPGGTGEQYF.

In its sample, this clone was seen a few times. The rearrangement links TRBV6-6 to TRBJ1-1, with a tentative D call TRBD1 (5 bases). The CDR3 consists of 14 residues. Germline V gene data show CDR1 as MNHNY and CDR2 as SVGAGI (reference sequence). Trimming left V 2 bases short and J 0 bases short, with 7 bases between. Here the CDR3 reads CASSYQGVNTEAFF. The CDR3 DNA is TGTGCCAGCAGTTACCAGGGCGTGAACACTGAAGCTTTCTTT.

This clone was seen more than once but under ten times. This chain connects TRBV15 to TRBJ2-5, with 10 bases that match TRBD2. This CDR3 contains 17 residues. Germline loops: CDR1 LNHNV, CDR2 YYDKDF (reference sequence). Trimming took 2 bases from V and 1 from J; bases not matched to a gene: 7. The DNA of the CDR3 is TGTGCCACCAGCAGACCTTTACTAGCGGGGTTCCAAGAGACCCAGTACTTC. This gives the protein CATSRPLLAGFQETQYF. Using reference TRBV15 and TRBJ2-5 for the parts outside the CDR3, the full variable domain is DAMVIQNPRYQVTQFGKPVTLSCSQTLNHNVMYWYQQKSSQAPKLLFHYYDKDFNNEADTPDNFQSRRPNTSFCFLDIRSPGLGDTAMYLCATSRPLLAGFQETQYFGPGTRLLVL.

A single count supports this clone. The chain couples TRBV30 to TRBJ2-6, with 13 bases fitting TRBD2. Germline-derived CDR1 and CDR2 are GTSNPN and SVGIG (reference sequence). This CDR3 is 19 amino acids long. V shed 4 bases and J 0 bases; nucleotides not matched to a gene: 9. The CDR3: CAWKLAGGPFGSGANVLTF. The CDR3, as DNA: TGTGCCTGGAAACTAGCGGGAGGGCCGTTTGGCTCTGGGGCCAACGTCCTGACTTTC.

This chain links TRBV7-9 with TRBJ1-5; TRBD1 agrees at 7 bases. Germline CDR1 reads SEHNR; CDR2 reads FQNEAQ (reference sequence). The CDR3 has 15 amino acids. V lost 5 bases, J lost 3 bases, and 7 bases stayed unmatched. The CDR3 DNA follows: TGTGCCAGCAGCAGAACGGGACAGCTCAATCAGCCCCAGCATTTT. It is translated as CASSRTGQLNQPQHF.

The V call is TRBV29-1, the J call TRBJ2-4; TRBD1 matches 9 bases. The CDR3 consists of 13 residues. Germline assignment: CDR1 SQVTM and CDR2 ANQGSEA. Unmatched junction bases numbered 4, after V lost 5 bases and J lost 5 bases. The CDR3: CSVTGDRENIQYF. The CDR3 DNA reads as TGCAGCGTTACAGGGGACAGGGAAAACATTCAGTACTTC.

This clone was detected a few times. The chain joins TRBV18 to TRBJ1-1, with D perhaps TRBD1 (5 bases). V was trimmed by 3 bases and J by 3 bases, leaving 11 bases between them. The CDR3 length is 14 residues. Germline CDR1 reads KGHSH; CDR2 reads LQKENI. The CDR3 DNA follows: TGTGCCAGCTCACCTTTGGGGGGGGACACTGAAGCTTTCTTT. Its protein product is CASSPLGGDTEAFF.

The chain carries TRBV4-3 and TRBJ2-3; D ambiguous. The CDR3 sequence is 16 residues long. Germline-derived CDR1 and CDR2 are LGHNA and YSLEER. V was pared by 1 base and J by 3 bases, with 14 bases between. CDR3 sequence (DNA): TGCGCCAGCAGCCAAGTGAGCCAAAGCTGGACAGATACGCAGTATTTT. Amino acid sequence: CASSQVSQSWTDTQYF.

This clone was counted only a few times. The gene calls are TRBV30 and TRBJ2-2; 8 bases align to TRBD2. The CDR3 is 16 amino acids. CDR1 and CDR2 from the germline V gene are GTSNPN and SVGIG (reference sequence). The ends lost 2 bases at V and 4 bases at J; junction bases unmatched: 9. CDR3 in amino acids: CAWSLGLGGITGELFF. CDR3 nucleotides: TGTGCCTGGAGTTTGGGACTAGGGGGGATCACCGGGGAGCTGTTTTTT.